Listed below are T cell receptor beta chains from one sample, sequenced in a study of blood T cell repertoires in COVID-19. The table came from immunoSEQ multiplex PCR; TCRdb's copy has only in-frame clones and leaves some out. The sample includes some 170,000 clones, over 60% of them seen just once. The sequenced sample was peripheral blood. The receptors originated from a man aged 55 to 70 with acute or convalescent COVID-19. The conserved cysteine and the conserved F or W are not part of the CDR3 here.

v_gene,CDR3aa
TRBV19,ARRTGEFGNQPQH
TRBV9,ASSPSGGVHNEQF
TRBV2,ASKSVPGRQETQY
TRBV27,ASSGSNYGYT
TRBV19,ASSILPPGEGKNIQY
TRBV29-1,SVADRGWTNEKLF
TRBV5-6,ASSLGTYHTGELF
TRBV7-2,ASSLAASTGELF
TRBV9,ASSPGQINSPLH
TRBV9,ASSLGTITDTQY
TRBV4-1,ASSQDGPGGFGKNIQY
TRBV30,AWSPQDRDTGELF
TRBV5-8,ASSLGQGGDGYT
TRBV19,ASSGTASNQPQH
TRBV7-3,ASSLSSAGSNSPLH
TRBV27,ASSLVGGSEQY
TRBV12-3/TRBV12-4,ASRTGQNTEAF
TRBV25-1,ASSDYREKNTEAF
TRBV30,AWNRGGTEAF
TRBV27,ASSTGQGNRETQY
TRBV6-4,ASSDGGGNTDTQY
TRBV2,ASGEGMSQPQH
TRBV7-9,ASSLVGPAGTEAF
TRBV9,ASSAIGTGAFNEKLF
TRBV19,ASSSRTEAF
TRBV5-1,ASSLTDRYNEKLF
TRBV7-9,ASSLRVGGVYEQY
TRBV7-3,ASSSRGALTGELF
TRBV6-2/TRBV6-3,ASSYSKWDSRFYGYT
TRBV9,ASSVEARGNYGYT
TRBV5-1,ASSLGRAKDTEAF
TRBV3-1/TRBV3-2,ASSQEAREETQY
TRBV9,ASSVEFASDNEQF
TRBV6-5,ASRSPLGQFGEAF
TRBV11-2,ASSRGAGSNQPQH
TRBV5-1,ASSLRDSLYNEQF
TRBV9,ASSAPGETQY
TRBV5-5,ASSQQDEQY
TRBV29-1,SVPKTGHGYT
TRBV5-1,ASSFGGSNYGYT
TRBV30,AWSTQYGNTIY
TRBV5-4,ASSRRESYEQY
TRBV2,ASGQGGNEQF
TRBV30,AWSVRSTGELF
TRBV3-1/TRBV3-2,ASSRPGQGNEKLF
TRBV12-3/TRBV12-4,ASNYRGAHGYT
TRBV2,ASSPLEGVYYGYT
TRBV12-3/TRBV12-4,ASSLDSYEQY
TRBV29-1,SVDQTVSNYGYT
TRBV19,ASSIETRNFNQPQH
TRBV2,ASSGLVVGETQY
TRBV7-2,ASSIQLDSFYGYT
TRBV28,ASSLSGWTGELF
TRBV10-3,ATLPGGAGTEAF
TRBV6-4,ASSDSSRRRNEQF
TRBV5-1,ASKQGQRSNYGYT
TRBV7-8,ASSLVGGAVHQPQH
TRBV11-2,ASSVMAGRYTDTQY
TRBV6-5,ASKWRQSYEQY
TRBV19,ASSIGRQGPQPQH